These 21 T cell receptor beta chains were sequenced from one sample in a study of T cell responses to AZD1222 COVID-19 vaccine. Sequencing was performed with immunoSEQ multiplex PCR; in TCRdb, only in-frame clones are kept and a portion is missing. This sample has around 180,000 clones; about 90% occur once, and the top ten carry 7.7%. Sample: peripheral blood, taken on day 0 of AZD1222 vaccination. The origin of the receptors is an adult in good health.

This clone was recorded once. The CDR3 coding sequence is TGTGCCAGCACCCCGAGGGGGGGTAGCAATCAGCCCCAGCATTTT. This codes for CASTPRGGSNQPQHF. The V gene is TRBV2, the J gene TRBJ1-5; possible D gene TRBD1, 6 bases. Trimming took off 7 bases at V and 0 bases at J, with 13 bases between the two ends. The CDR3 runs to 15 residues. Germline CDR1 SNHLY, CDR2 FYNNEI.

This clone came up once. The CDR3 loop is CAISVSTSLHEQYF. The DNA of the CDR3 is TGTGCCATCAGTGTCAGCACTAGTCTCCACGAGCAGTACTTC. The chain combines TRBV10-3 with TRBJ2-7; tentative D call: TRBD2 (5 bases). This CDR3 is built from 14 residues. The ends were cut back, 4 bases at V and 5 bases at J, with 15 bases in the middle. Germline CDR1 is ENHRY and CDR2 is SYGVKD.

The V call is TRBV5-1, the J call TRBJ2-7; tentatively, D is TRBD1 (6 bases). The CDR3 totals 14 residues. Trimming took off 0 bases at V and 3 bases at J, with 10 bases between the two ends. Germline loops: CDR1 SGHRS, CDR2 YFSETQ. The CDR3 DNA reads TGCGCCAGCAGCTTGGAGGGGACACGCTACGAGCAGTACTTC. It is translated as CASSLEGTRYEQYF.

V gene TRBV4-3 combines with J gene TRBJ2-5; D call uncertain. In germline, CDR1 is LGHNA, CDR2 YSLEER. V lost 3 bases to trimming and J lost 5 bases, with 10 bases between them. CDR3 length: 13 amino acids. CDR3 in DNA: TGCGCCAGCAGCCAGACCCGTAGGGAGACCCAGTACTTC. It encodes CASSQTRRETQYF.

V gene TRBV24-1 combines with J gene TRBJ1-2; 7 positions agree with TRBD1. In germline, CDR1 is KGHDR, CDR2 SFDVKD. Unmatched junction bases numbered 9, after V lost 4 bases and J lost 5 bases. The CDR3 extends over 15 amino acids. Here the CDR3 reads CATSERTGHAYGYTF. The CDR3 coding sequence is TGTGCCACCAGTGAGCGGACAGGACATGCGTATGGCTACACCTTC.

The chain employs TRBV24-1 and TRBJ2-3; 7 bases match TRBD2. CDR3 length: 14 amino acids. V lost 4 bases and J lost 6; bases outside the gene matches: 6. CDR1 KGHDR and CDR2 SFDVKD come from the germline V gene. The DNA for the CDR3 is TGTGCCACCAGTGAGGCTAGCGGAGCCGATACGCAGTATTTT. The encoded protein is CATSEASGADTQYF.

V usage is TRBV27 and J usage is TRBJ1-4; D is possibly TRBD1 (6 bases). Germline loops: CDR1 MNHEY, CDR2 SMNVEV (reference sequence). Trimming stripped 1 base from V and 7 bases from J, with 16 bases between. The CDR3 is 16 amino acids. The CDR3, as DNA: TGTGCCAGCAGTTTATGGGCAGGGGAGGTTGGTGAAAAACTGTTTTTT. Protein: CASSLWAGEVGEKLFF. The entire variable domain, with the rest obtained from reference TRBV27 and TRBJ1-4, is as follows: EAQVTQNPRYLITVTGKKLTVTCSQNMNHEYMSWYRQDPGLGLRQIYYSMNVEVTDKGDVPEGYKVSRKEKRNFPLILESPSPNQTSLYFCASSLWAGEVGEKLFFGSGTQLSVL.

The genes are TRBV6-5 and TRBJ2-1, with TRBD1 matching 8 bases. The CDR3 length is 13 residues. From germline, CDR1 is MNHEY and CDR2 SVGAGI. With 6 bases clipped from V and 4 bases from J, the junction kept 2 bases outside the gene matches. The CDR3: CASRRQGYNEQFF. The CDR3 DNA reads as TGTGCCAGCAGAAGACAGGGGTACAATGAGCAGTTCTTC.

V is TRBV11-2 and J is TRBJ1-2; the D gene is possibly TRBD1 (6 bases). The CDR3 has 15 amino acids. The germline V gene encodes CDR1 SGHAT and CDR2 FQNNGV. Trimming removed 5 bases at V and 5 bases at J, with 18 bases between. The CDR3 nucleotides read TGTGCCAGCAGCCCCATTAACAGGGTTGAGTATGGCTACACCTTC. Its translation: CASSPINRVEYGYTF.

This chain connects TRBV7-3 to TRBJ2-5; tentatively, D is TRBD2 (5 bases). The CDR3 runs 14 residues. CDR1 SGHTA and CDR2 FQGTGA come from the germline V gene. The V and J ends lost 2 bases and 1 base respectively, with 8 bases between them. CDR3 bases: TGTGCCAGCAGCTTATCCCGGGGCCAAGAGACCCAGTACTTC. This translates into CASSLSRGQETQYF.

This chain connects TRBV24-1 to TRBJ2-3; 10 nucleotides line up with TRBD1. Germline assignment: CDR1 KGHDR and CDR2 SFDVKD. The CDR3 contains 18 residues. V dropped 4 bases and J dropped 3; count of bases not matched to a gene: 12. CDR3 sequence: CATSDRTGGSQNTDTQYF. In nucleotides, the CDR3 is TGTGCCACCAGTGACCGGACAGGGGGTTCCCAGAATACAGATACGCAGTATTTT.

The rearrangement joins TRBV6-5 to TRBJ1-2; maybe TRBD1 (5 bases). This CDR3 is built from 15 residues. Germline V gene data show CDR1 as MNHEY and CDR2 as SVGAGI. V was trimmed by 5 bases and J by 6 bases, leaving 19 bases between them. The chain's CDR3 is CASSTALGEDDGYTF. The CDR3 DNA reads as TGTGCCAGCAGTACCGCCCTGGGGGAAGACGATGGCTACACCTTC.

The gene calls are TRBV29-1 and TRBJ1-3, with D possibly being TRBD1 (6 bases). This CDR3 has 12 residues. CDR1 and CDR2 (germline): SQVTM, ANQGSEA. The germline V and J ends were trimmed by 5 bases and 2 bases, with 7 bases remaining between them. CDR3 in DNA: TGCAGCGTTTGGGGGCCTGGAAACACCATATATTTT. As protein: CSVWGPGNTIYF.

The chain uses TRBV5-1 and TRBJ2-7; TRBD1 agrees at 7 bases. This CDR3 is built from 14 residues. Germline V gene lookup returns CDR1 SGHRS and CDR2 YFSETQ. The V gene end was trimmed by 2 bases and the J gene end by 2 bases; junction bases not matched to a gene: 4. CDR3 loop: CASSLATGAYEQYF. The DNA of the CDR3 is TGCGCCAGCAGCTTAGCCACAGGGGCCTACGAGCAGTACTTC. The full variable domain, with the rest looked up from reference TRBV5-1 and TRBJ2-7, is KAGVTQTPRYLIKTRGQQVTLSCSPISGHRSVSWYQQTPGQGLQFLFEYFSETQRNKGNFPGRFSGRQFSNSRSEMNVSTLELGDSALYLCASSLATGAYEQYFGPGTRLTVT.

Only a few counts were recorded for this clone. The rearrangement links TRBV2 to TRBJ1-5; 7 bases are a match to TRBD1. The germline CDR1 and CDR2 sequences are SNHLY and FYNNEI. V shed 3 bases, J shed 0 bases, and the junction held 2 bases outside the gene matches. CDR3 size: 15 residues. The CDR3 reads CASSENRGSNQPQHF. Here the CDR3 DNA reads TGTGCCAGCAGTGAGAACAGGGGTAGCAATCAGCCCCAGCATTTT.

V usage is TRBV5-5 and J usage is TRBJ2-7; a weak D match, TRBD1 (5 bases). Germline CDR1 SGHKS, CDR2 YYEKEE (reference sequence). Between the trimmed V and J ends, which lost 2 bases and 6 bases, there was a span of 12 bases. This CDR3 spans 13 amino acids. The CDR3 DNA is TGTGCCAGCAGCTTATTCTGGGGCTCCGAGCAGTACTTC. Its protein product is CASSLFWGSEQYF.

The chain employs TRBV27 and TRBJ1-6, with D perhaps matching TRBD1 (6 bases). CDR1 and CDR2 from the germline V gene are MNHEY and SMNVEV (reference sequence). The V and J ends lost 3 bases and 13 bases respectively, with 16 bases between them. This CDR3 has 14 amino acids. The CDR3: CASSFVRGTGPLHF. CDR3 DNA: TGTGCCAGCAGTTTTGTCAGGGGCACCGGGCCCCTCCACTTT.

This chain connects TRBV7-7 to TRBJ2-2, with D unresolved. Germline assignment: CDR1 SSHAT and CDR2 FNYEAQ (reference sequence). Trimming removed 11 bases from V and 8 bases from J, with 12 bases in between. This CDR3 comprises 11 residues. CDR3 amino acids: CAAVSGGELFF. In nucleotides, the CDR3 is TGTGCCGCGGTCTCAGGAGGGGAGCTGTTTTTT.

The chain links TRBV5-1 to TRBJ1-1, with TRBD1 matching over 9 bases. Germline V gives CDR1 SGHRS, CDR2 YFSETQ. J gave up 4 bases and V 0 bases, and 10 bases lay outside the gene matches. The length of the CDR3 is 17 residues. The CDR3 DNA reads as TGCGCCAGCAGCTTGGGATTCGGGACAGGGTCCGCCACTGAAGCTTTCTTT. It translates to CASSLGFGTGSATEAFF.

The V gene is TRBV15, the J gene TRBJ1-4; D is unresolved. The V end was cut by 0 bases, the J end by 3 bases, with 8 bases between. This CDR3 has 15 amino acids. From germline, CDR1 is LNHNV and CDR2 YYDKDF (reference sequence). The CDR3 sequence is CATSREGRSNEKLFF. In DNA form, the CDR3 reads TGTGCCACCAGCAGAGAAGGGAGGTCTAATGAAAAACTGTTTTTT.

This chain links TRBV7-2 with TRBJ1-2, with a weak D call TRBD1 (5 bases). The V end lost 4 bases, the J end lost 8 bases, and 14 bases lay between the germline ends. Looked up from germline, CDR1 is SGHTA and CDR2 is FQGNSA. This CDR3 has 13 amino acids. CDR3 DNA: TGTGCCAGCAGCTCAAGACAGTATGACGGCTACACCTTC. Residues: CASSSRQYDGYTF.